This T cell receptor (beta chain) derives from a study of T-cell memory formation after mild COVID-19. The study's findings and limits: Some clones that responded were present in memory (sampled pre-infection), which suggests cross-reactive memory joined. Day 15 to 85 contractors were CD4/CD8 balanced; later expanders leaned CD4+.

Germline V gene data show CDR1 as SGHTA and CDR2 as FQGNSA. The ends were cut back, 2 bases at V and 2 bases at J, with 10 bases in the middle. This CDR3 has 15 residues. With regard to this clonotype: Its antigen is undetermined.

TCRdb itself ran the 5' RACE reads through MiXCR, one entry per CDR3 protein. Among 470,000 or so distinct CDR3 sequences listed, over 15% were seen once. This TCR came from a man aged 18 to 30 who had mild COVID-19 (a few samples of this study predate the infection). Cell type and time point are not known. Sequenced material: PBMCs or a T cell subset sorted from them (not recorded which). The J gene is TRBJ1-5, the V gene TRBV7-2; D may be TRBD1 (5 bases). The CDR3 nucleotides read TGTGCCAGCAGCTTAACAGCGGGGCGCAATCAGCCCCAGCATTTT. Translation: CASSLTAGRNQPQHF.